The 14 T cell receptor beta chains below come from one sample, sequenced in a study of cytomegalovirus exposure and HLA in healthy donors. Researchers ran the PCR with 60 Vbeta and 13 Jbeta primers. The method was immunoSEQ multiplex PCR; TCRdb's version includes in-frame clones alone and lacks a portion of them. This sample yields 150,000 to 200,000 clones, of which approximately 81% are seen a single time; about 2.5% belongs to the top ten. The sample taken for sequencing was PBMCs. Every receptor here comes from a woman aged 50 to 60 in good health and CMV-seronegative.

This clone appeared a single time. The CDR3 loop reads CASSTTGDNQPQHF. The CDR3 coding sequence is TGTGCCAGTAGTACAACCGGGGACAATCAGCCCCAGCATTTT. V usage is TRBV19 and J usage is TRBJ1-5; D is undetermined. The germline gives CDR1 LNHDA, CDR2 SQIVND (reference sequence). V lost 4 bases to trimming and J lost 3 bases, with 10 bases between them. The CDR3 contains 14 residues.

V gene TRBV28 combines with J gene TRBJ2-7; perhaps TRBD2 as D (7 bases). The CDR3 consists of 13 residues. CDR1 is MDHEN, CDR2 SYDVKM, per germline. V lost 3 bases to trimming and J lost 6 bases, with 12 bases between them. CDR3 sequence reads: CASSFWGGSEQYF. CDR3 bases: TGTGCCAGCAGTTTTTGGGGGGGCAGCGAGCAGTACTTC.

This rearrangement joins TRBV4-3 to TRBJ1-5; D is undetermined. CDR3 length equals 15 residues. Per germline, CDR1 LGHNA and CDR2 YSLEER. V was clipped by 0 bases and J by 8 bases, with 14 bases between them. The CDR3 DNA reads TGCGCCAGCAGCCAAGATCTCGGTACTGCGGAGCCCCAGCATTTT. Protein sequence: CASSQDLGTAEPQHF.

The chain couples TRBV2 to TRBJ1-2, with no clear D. This CDR3 comprises 12 residues. Per germline, CDR1 SNHLY and CDR2 FYNNEI. The ends were cut back, 5 bases at V and 5 bases at J, with 9 bases in the middle. Here the CDR3 DNA reads TGTGCCAGCAGTAGGACTCCTTATGGCTACACCTTC. Its protein is CASSRTPYGYTF.

Only one count was recorded for this clone. This chain connects TRBV7-3 to TRBJ1-1; possibly TRBD1 for D (5 bases). The CDR3 spans 12 residues. V was cut by 5 bases and J by 7 bases, with 11 bases left in between. Per germline, CDR1 SGHTA and CDR2 FQGTGA. The CDR3 loop is CASSHAGGEAFF. For the CDR3, the DNA is TGTGCCAGCAGCCACGCGGGGGGTGAAGCTTTCTTT.

This clone occurred once. The rearrangement uses TRBV27 and TRBJ2-7; the match to TRBD2 covers 8 bases. The V gene's germline CDR1 is MNHEY and CDR2 SMNVEV (reference sequence). This CDR3 spans 13 amino acids. Germline trimming cut 2 bases from V and 7 bases from J; bases unmatched to any gene: 4. CDR3 region: CASSLAGGGEQYF. The CDR3 nucleotides are TGTGCCAGCAGTTTAGCGGGAGGAGGAGAGCAGTACTTC.

The rearrangement links TRBV28 to TRBJ2-2; 8 nucleotides agree with TRBD2. The CDR3 has 16 residues. Trimming cost V 1 base and J 7 bases; bases outside gene matches: 8. Germline-derived CDR1 and CDR2 are MDHEN and SYDVKM. The CDR3 sequence is CASSLSGGEVFGELFF. DNA for the CDR3: TGTGCCAGCAGTTTATCCGGGGGGGAGGTCTTCGGGGAGCTGTTTTTT.

The V and J genes are TRBV28 and TRBJ2-4; TRBD2 is a possible D gene (5 bases). V was cut by 4 bases and J by 0 bases, with 16 bases left in between. Germline loops: CDR1 MDHEN, CDR2 SYDVKM. This CDR3 spans 17 amino acids. This chain's CDR3 is CASSSPPGLGAKNIQYF. CDR3 coding DNA: TGTGCCAGCAGTTCACCCCCCGGACTCGGAGCCAAAAACATTCAGTACTTC.

The V call is TRBV2, the J call TRBJ1-5; the match to TRBD1 covers 8 bases. Germline V gene lookup returns CDR1 SNHLY and CDR2 FYNNEI. CDR3 length equals 14 residues. V lost 5 bases to trimming and J lost 4 bases; unmatched junction nucleotides: 4. CDR3 DNA: TGTGCCAGCAGTTCTGGACAGGGAAATCAGCCCCAGCATTTT. Protein: CASSSGQGNQPQHF. The whole variable domain, filled in from reference TRBV2 and TRBJ1-5, reads EPEVTQTPSHQVTQMGQEVILRCVPISNHLYFYWYRQILGQKVEFLVSFYNNEISEKSEIFDDQFSVERPDGSNFTLKIRSTKLEDSAMYFCASSSGQGNQPQHFGDGTRLSIL.

About this clone itself: Compared with germline, one end of the junction differs, possibly owing to a read error. The same CDR3 also results from other DNA sequences found in this sample. V is TRBV4-1 and J is TRBJ1-6; 8 positions match TRBD1. Germline V gene sequence: CDR1 MGHRA, CDR2 YSYEKL. The CDR3 sequence is 17 residues long. The CDR3 sequence is CASSPGQATTYNSPLHF. Written as DNA, the CDR3 is TGCGCCAGCAGCCCGGGACAGGCCACCACTTATAATTCCCCCCTCCACTTT.

The V call is TRBV7-8, the J call TRBJ1-5, with 8 bases fitting TRBD1. The germline V gene encodes CDR1 SGHVS and CDR2 FQNEAQ. The CDR3 spans 16 residues. V shed 5 bases, J shed 2 bases, and the junction held 8 bases outside the gene matches. The CDR3 DNA reads as TGTGCCAGCAGCCCGGGGACAGGCGTCGGCAATCAGCCCCAGCATTTT. Translation: CASSPGTGVGNQPQHF.

V is TRBV21-1 and J is TRBJ2-1; the listed D gene, TRBD2, was not tested against the DNA. TRBV21-1 is given as a pseudogene. This CDR3 is 16 amino acids long. CDR3 sequence (DNA): TGTGCCAGCAGCAAAGGGGGACTAGCGGCATACAATGAGCAGTTCTTC. It is translated as CASSKGGLAAYNEQFF.

The chain recombines TRBV9 with TRBJ1-6; D remains unclear. V shed 0 bases and J shed 6 bases, with 7 bases lying between them. This CDR3 is 14 amino acids long. Germline values: CDR1 SGDLS, CDR2 YYNGEE. Here the CDR3 DNA reads TGTGCCAGCAGCGTAGGTCAAGCTAATTCACCCCTCCACTTT. It yields the protein CASSVGQANSPLHF.

The V and J genes are TRBV11-3 and TRBJ2-7; 7 positions match TRBD1. Germline assignment: CDR1 SGHNT and CDR2 YENEEA. The CDR3 is 12 amino acids. Trimming took 5 bases from V and 7 from J; bases not matched to a gene: 5. The chain's CDR3 is CASSLLDREQYF. The CDR3 bases are TGTGCCAGCAGCCTCCTGGACAGGGAGCAGTACTTC.